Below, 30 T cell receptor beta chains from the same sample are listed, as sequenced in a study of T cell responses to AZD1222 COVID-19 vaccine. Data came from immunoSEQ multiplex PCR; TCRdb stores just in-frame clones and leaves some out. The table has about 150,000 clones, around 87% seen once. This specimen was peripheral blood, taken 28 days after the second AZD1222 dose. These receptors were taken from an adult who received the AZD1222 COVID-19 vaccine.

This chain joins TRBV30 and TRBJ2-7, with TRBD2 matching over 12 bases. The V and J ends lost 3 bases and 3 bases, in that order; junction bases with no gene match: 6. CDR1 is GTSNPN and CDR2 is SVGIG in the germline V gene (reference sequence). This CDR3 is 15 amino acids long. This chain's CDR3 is CAWRRLAGVGYEQYF. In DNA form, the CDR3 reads TGTGCCTGGAGGAGACTAGCGGGAGTTGGCTACGAGCAGTACTTC. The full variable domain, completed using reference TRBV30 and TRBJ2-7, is SQTIHQWPATLVQPVGSPLSLECTVEGTSNPNLYWYRQAAGRGLQLLFYSVGIGQISSEVPQNLSASRPQDRQFILSSKKLLLSDSGFYLCAWRRLAGVGYEQYFGPGTRLTVT.

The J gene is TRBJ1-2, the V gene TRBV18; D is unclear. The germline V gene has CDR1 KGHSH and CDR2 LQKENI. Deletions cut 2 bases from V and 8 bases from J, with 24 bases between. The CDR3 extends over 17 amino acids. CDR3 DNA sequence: TGTGCCAGCTCACCAATAGCTCAGCTCTCACCTCGTGGGGGCTACACCTTC. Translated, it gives CASSPIAQLSPRGGYTF.

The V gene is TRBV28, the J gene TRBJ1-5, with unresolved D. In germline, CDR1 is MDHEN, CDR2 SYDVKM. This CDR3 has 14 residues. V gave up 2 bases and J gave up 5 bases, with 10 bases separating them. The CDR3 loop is CASSLRAGDQPQHF. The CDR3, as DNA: TGTGCCAGCAGTTTACGGGCGGGTGATCAGCCCCAGCATTTT. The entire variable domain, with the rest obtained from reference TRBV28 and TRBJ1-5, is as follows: DVKVTQSSRYLVKRTGEKVFLECVQDMDHENMFWYRQDPGLGLRLIYFSYDVKMKEKGDIPEGYSVSREKKERFSLILESASTNQTSMYLCASSLRAGDQPQHFGDGTRLSIL.

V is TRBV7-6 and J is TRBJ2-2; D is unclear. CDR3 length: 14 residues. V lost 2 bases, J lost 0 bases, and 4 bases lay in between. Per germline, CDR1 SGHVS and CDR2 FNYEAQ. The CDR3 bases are TGTGCCAGCAGCTTAATCTCGAACACCGGGGAGCTGTTTTTT. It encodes CASSLISNTGELFF.

The DNA for the CDR3 is TGTGCCATCAGTGTCCCAGGGGGGGAAGCTTTCTTT. Translated: CAISVPGGEAFF. This chain connects TRBV10-3 to TRBJ1-1, with 7 bases fitting TRBD1. The V and J ends lost 4 bases and 8 bases, in that order; junction bases with no gene match: 4. This CDR3 spans 12 amino acids. Germline assignment: CDR1 ENHRY and CDR2 SYGVKD.

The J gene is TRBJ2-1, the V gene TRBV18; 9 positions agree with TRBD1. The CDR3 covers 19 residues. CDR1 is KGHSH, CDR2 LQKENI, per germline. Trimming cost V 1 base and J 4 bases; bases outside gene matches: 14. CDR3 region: CASSPLLALGTGSYNEQFF. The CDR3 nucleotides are TGTGCCAGCTCACCACTCTTAGCATTGGGGACAGGGAGTTACAATGAGCAGTTCTTC.

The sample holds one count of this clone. The CDR3 region is CASTGTSGRVTGELFF. The CDR3, as DNA: TGTGCCAGCACCGGGACTAGCGGGAGGGTCACCGGGGAGCTGTTTTTT. The V call is TRBV19, the J call TRBJ2-2; TRBD2 matches 16 bases. This CDR3 spans 16 amino acids. With 9 bases clipped from V and 4 bases from J, the junction kept 5 bases outside the gene matches. Germline CDR1 is LNHDA and CDR2 is SQIVND (reference sequence).

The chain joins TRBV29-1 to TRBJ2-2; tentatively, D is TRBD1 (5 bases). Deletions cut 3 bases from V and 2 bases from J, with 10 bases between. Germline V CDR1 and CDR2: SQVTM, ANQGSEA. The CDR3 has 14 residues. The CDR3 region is CSVDQGGNTGELFF. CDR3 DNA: TGCAGCGTTGACCAGGGTGGAAACACCGGGGAGCTGTTTTTT.

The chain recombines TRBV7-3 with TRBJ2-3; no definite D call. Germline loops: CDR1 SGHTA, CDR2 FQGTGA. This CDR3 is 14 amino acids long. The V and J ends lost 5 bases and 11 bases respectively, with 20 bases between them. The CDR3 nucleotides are TGTGCCAGCAGCCCAATCGCAGGTTTCCCTTGGCAGTATTTT. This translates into CASSPIAGFPWQYF.

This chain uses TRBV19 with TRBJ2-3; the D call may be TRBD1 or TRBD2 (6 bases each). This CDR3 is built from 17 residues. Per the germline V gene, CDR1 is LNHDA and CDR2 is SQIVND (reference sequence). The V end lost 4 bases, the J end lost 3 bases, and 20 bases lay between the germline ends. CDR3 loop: CASSRVRGPGGTDTQYF. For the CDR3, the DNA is TGTGCCAGTAGTAGGGTTCGGGGGCCCGGTGGGACAGATACGCAGTATTTT.

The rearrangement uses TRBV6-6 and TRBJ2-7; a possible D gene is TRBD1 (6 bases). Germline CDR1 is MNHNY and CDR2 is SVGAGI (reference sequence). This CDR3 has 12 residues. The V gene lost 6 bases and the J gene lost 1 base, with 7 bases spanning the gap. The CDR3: CASSGTSYEQYF. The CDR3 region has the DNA TGTGCCAGCAGCGGGACATCCTACGAGCAGTACTTC.

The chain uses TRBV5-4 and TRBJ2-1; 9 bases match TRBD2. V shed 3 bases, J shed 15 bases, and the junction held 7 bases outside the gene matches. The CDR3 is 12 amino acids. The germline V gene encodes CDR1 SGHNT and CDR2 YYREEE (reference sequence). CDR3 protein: CASSSSGTSLFF. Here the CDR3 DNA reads TGTGCCAGCAGCTCTTCCGGGACTAGCTTGTTCTTC.

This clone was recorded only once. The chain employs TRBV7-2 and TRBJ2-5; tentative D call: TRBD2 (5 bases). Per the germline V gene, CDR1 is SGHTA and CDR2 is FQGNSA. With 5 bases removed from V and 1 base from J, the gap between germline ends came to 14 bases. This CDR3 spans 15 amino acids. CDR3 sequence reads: CASSPRARVQETQYF. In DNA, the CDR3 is TGTGCCAGCAGCCCAAGGGCGCGGGTCCAAGAGACCCAGTACTTC.

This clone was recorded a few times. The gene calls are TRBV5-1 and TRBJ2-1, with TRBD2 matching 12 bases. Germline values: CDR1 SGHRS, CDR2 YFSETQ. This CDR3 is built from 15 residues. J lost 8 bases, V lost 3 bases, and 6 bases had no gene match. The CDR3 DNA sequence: TGCGCCAGCAGCTCACTAGCGGGAGGAACCTATGAGCAGTTCTTC. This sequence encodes CASSSLAGGTYEQFF.

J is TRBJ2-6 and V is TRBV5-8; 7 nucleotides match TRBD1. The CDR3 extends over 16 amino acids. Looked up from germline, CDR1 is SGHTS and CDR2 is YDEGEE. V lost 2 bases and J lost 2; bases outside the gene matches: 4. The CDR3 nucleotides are TGTGCCAGCAGCTTAGAGACAGGGACTGGGGCCAACGTCCTGACTTTC. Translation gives CASSLETGTGANVLTF.

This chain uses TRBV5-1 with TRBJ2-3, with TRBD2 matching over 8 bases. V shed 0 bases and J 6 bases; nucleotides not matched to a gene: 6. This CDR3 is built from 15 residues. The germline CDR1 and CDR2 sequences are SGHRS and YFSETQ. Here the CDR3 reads CASSLDGLAADTQYF. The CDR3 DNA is TGCGCCAGCAGCTTGGATGGACTAGCAGCTGATACGCAGTATTTT. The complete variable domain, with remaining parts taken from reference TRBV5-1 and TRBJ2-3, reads KAGVTQTPRYLIKTRGQQVTLSCSPISGHRSVSWYQQTPGQGLQFLFEYFSETQRNKGNFPGRFSGRQFSNSRSEMNVSTLELGDSALYLCASSLDGLAADTQYFGPGTRLTVL.

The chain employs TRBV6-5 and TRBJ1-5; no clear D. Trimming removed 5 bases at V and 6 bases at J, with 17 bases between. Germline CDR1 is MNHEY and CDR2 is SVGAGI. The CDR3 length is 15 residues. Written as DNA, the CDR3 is TGTGCCAGCAGTCCCGATGGGGTCCCCGGTCAGCCCCAGCATTTT. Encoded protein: CASSPDGVPGQPQHF.

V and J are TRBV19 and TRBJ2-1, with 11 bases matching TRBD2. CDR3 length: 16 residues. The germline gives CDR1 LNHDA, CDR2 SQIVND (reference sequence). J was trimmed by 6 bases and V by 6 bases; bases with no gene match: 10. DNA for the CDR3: TGTGCCAGTAGGCCACTAGCGGGAGCTCTGATCAATGAGCAGTTCTTC. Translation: CASRPLAGALINEQFF.

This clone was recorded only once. CDR3 nucleotides: TGTGCCAGCGGACCATTCGGGCTAGATACGCAGTATTTT. Its translation: CASGPFGLDTQYF. The rearrangement joins TRBV21-1 to TRBJ2-3. TRBV21-1 is a recognized pseudogene. CDR3 length equals 13 residues.

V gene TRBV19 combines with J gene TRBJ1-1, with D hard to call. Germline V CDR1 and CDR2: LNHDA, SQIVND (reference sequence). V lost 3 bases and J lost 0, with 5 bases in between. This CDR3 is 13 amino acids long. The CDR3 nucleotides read TGTGCCAGTAGTATTACCCTGAACACTGAAGCTTTCTTT. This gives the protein CASSITLNTEAFF.

This CDR3 reads CASSTGTGGTSGANVLTF. DNA for the CDR3: TGTGCCAGTAGTACCGGGACAGGGGGAACCTCTGGGGCCAACGTCCTGACTTTC. V is TRBV19 and J is TRBJ2-6; 11 bases fit TRBD1. The length of the CDR3 is 18 residues. Germline CDR1 reads LNHDA; CDR2 reads SQIVND (reference sequence). Trimming at V came to 4 bases and at J to 0 bases, leaving 5 bases not matched to a gene.

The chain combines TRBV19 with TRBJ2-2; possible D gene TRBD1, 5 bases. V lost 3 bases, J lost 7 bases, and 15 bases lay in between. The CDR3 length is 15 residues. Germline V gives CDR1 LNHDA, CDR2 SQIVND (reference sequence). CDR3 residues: CASSIVQGGNGELFF. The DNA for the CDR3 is TGTGCCAGTAGTATCGTCCAGGGTGGTAACGGGGAGCTGTTTTTT.

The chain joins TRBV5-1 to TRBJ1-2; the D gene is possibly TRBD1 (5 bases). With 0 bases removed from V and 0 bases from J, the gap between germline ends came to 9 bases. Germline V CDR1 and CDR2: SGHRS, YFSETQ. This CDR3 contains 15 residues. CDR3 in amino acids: CASSLGQTTNYGYTF. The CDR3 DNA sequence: TGCGCCAGCAGCTTGGGACAGACTACTAACTATGGCTACACCTTC.

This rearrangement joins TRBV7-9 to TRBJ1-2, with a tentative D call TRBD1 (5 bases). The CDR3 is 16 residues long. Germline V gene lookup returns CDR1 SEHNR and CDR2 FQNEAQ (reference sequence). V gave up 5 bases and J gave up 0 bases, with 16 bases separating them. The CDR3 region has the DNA TGTGCCAGCAGCCCTCTCATTGGAGGGGCTAACTATGGCTACACCTTC. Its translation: CASSPLIGGANYGYTF.

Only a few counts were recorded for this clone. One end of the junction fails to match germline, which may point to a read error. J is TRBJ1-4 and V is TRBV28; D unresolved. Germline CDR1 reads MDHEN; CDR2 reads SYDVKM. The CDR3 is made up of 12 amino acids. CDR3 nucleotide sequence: TGTGCCAGCAGTTTAACGTCCGAAGGGAGCGTTTTT. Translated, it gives CASSLTSEGSVF.

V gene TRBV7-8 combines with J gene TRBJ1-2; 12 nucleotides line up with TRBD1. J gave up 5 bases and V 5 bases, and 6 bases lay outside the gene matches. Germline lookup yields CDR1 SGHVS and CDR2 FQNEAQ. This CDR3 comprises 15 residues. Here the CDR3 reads CASSTGTGGAYGYTF. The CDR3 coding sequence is TGTGCCAGCAGCACCGGGACAGGGGGCGCGTATGGCTACACCTTC.

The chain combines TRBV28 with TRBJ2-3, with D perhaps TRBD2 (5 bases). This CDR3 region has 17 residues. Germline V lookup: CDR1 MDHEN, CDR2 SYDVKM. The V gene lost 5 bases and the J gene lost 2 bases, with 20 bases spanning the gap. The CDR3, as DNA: TGTGCCAGCAGTCCCCTCGCCCGGGGTGGCGCCACAGATACGCAGTATTTT. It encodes CASSPLARGGATDTQYF. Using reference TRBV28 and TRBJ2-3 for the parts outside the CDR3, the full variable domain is DVKVTQSSRYLVKRTGEKVFLECVQDMDHENMFWYRQDPGLGLRLIYFSYDVKMKEKGDIPEGYSVSREKKERFSLILESASTNQTSMYLCASSPLARGGATDTQYFGPGTRLTVL.

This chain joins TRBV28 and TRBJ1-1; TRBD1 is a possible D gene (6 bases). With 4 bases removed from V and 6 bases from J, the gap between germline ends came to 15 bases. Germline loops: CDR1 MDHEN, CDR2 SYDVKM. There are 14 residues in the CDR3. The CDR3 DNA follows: TGTGCCAGCAGTTGGGGACAAGTTCTGGCTGAAGCTTTCTTT. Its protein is CASSWGQVLAEAFF.

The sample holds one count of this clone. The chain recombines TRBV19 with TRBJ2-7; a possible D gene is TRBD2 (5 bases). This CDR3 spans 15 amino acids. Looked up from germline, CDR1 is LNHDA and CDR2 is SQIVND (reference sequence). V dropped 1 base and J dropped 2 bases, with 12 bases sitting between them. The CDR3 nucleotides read TGTGCCAGTAGTATAGTTCAGGACTTCACCTACGAGCAGTACTTC. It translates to CASSIVQDFTYEQYF. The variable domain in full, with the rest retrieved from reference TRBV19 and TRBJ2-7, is DGGITQSPKYLFRKEGQNVTLSCEQNLNHDAMYWYRQDPGQGLRLIYYSQIVNDFQKGDIAEGYSVSREKKESFPLTVTSAQKNPTAFYLCASSIVQDFTYEQYFGPGTRLTVT.

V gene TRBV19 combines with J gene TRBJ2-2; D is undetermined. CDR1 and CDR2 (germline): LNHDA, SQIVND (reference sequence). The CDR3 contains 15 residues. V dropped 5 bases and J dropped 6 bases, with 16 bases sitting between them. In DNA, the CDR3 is TGTGCCAGTAGTGATAAGCCGGCCGCCGCCGGGGAGCTGTTTTTT. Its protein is CASSDKPAAAGELFF.